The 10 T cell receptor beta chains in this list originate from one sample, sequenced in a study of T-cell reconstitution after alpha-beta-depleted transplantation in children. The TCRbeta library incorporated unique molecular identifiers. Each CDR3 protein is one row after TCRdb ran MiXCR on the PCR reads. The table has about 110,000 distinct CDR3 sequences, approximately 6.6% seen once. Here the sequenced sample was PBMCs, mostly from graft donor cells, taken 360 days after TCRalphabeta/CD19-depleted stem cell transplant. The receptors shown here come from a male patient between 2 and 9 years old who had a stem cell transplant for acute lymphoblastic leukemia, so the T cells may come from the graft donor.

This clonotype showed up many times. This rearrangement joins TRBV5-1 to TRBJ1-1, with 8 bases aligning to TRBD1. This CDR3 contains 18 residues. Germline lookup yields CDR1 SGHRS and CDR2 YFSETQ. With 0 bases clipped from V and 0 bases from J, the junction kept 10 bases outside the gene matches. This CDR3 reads CASSLAGVWDRLNTEAFF. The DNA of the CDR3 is TGCGCCAGCAGCTTGGCCGGGGTCTGGGACAGGTTGAACACTGAAGCTTTCTTT.

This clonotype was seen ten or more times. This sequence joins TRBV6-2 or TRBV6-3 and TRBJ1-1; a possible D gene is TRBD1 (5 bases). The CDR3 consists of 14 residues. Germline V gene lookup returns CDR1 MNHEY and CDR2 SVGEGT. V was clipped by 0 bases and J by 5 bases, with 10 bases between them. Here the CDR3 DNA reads TGTGCCAGCAGTTACTCATCAGGGTGGACTGAAGCTTTCTTT. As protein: CASSYSSGWTEAFF.

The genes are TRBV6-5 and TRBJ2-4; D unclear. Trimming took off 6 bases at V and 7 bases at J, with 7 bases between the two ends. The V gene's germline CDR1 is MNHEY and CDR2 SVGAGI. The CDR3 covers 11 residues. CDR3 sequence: CASSPGNIQYF. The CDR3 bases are TGTGCCAGCAGCCCCGGGAACATTCAGTACTTC.

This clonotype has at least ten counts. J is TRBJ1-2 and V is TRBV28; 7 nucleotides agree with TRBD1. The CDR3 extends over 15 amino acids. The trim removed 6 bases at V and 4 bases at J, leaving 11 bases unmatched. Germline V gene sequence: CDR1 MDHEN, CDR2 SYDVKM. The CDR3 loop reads CASSRGRQGRYGYTF. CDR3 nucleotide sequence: TGTGCCAGCAGCCGGGGCCGACAGGGACGCTATGGCTACACCTTC.

DNA for the CDR3: TGTGCCAGCAGCCCCCGGGACAGGGGCTTCACAGATACGCAGTATTTT. This codes for CASSPRDRGFTDTQYF. V usage is TRBV13 and J usage is TRBJ2-3; 10 bases are shared with TRBD1. There are 16 residues in the CDR3. The germline V gene has CDR1 PRHDT and CDR2 FYEKMQ (reference sequence). V shed 5 bases, J shed 2 bases, and the junction held 7 bases outside the gene matches.

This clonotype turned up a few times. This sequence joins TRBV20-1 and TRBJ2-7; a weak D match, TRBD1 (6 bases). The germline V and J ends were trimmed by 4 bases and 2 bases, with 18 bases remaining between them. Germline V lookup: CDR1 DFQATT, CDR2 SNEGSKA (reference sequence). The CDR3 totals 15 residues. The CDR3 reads CSANFRGPAPYEQYF. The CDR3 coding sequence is TGCAGTGCTAACTTCAGGGGACCGGCGCCCTACGAGCAGTACTTC.

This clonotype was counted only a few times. The CDR3 DNA is TGTGCCAGCAGCTTAAGGAGGGGAGACTACGAGCAGTACTTC. The encoded protein is CASSLRRGDYEQYF. The V call is TRBV7-9, the J call TRBJ2-7, with D maybe TRBD2 (6 bases). V was trimmed by 2 bases and J by 3 bases, leaving 11 bases between them. Germline V gene data show CDR1 as SEHNR and CDR2 as FQNEAQ (reference sequence). This CDR3 contains 14 residues. The entire variable domain, with the rest obtained from reference TRBV7-9 and TRBJ2-7, is as follows: DTGVSQNPRHKITKRGQNVTFRCDPISEHNRLYWYRQTLGQGPEFLTYFQNEAQLEKSRLLSDRFSAERPKGSFSTLEIQRTEQGDSAMYLCASSLRRGDYEQYFGPGTRLTVT.

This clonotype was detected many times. Here the CDR3 DNA reads TGCAGCGTTCAAGGGGAGGGCGAGCAGTACTTC. Translating it yields CSVQGEGEQYF. This rearrangement joins TRBV29-1 to TRBJ2-7, with 7 bases aligning to TRBD2. Germline V gene data show CDR1 as SQVTM and CDR2 as ANQGSEA. J was trimmed by 6 bases and V by 5 bases; bases with no gene match: 4. This CDR3 region has 11 residues.

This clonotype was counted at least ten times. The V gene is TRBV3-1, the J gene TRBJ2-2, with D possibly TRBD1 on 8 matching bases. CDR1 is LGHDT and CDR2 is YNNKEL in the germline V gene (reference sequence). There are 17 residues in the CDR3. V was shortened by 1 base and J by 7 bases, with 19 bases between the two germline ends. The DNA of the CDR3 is TGTGCCAGCAGCCAAGTTCGGACAGGGAGGGGTGTCGGGGAGCTGTTTTTT. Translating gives CASSQVRTGRGVGELFF.

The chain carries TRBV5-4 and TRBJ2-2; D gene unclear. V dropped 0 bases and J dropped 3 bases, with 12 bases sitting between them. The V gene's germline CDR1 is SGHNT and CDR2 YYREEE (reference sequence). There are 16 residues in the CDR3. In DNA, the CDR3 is TGTGCCAGCAGCTTGGATGGGGTTTTTTACACCGGGGAGCTGTTTTTT. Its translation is CASSLDGVFYTGELFF.